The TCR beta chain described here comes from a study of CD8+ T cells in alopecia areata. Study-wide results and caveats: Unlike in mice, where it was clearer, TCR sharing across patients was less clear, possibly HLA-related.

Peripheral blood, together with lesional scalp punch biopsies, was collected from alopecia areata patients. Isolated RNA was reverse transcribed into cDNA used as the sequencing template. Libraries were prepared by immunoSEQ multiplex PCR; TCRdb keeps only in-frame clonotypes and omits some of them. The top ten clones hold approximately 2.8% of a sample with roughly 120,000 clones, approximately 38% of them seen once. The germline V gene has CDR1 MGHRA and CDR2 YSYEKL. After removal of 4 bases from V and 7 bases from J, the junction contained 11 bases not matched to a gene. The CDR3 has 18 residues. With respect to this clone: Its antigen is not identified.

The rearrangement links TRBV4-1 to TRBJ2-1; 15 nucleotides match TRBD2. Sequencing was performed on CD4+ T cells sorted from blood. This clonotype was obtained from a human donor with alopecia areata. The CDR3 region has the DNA TGCGCCAGCAGCCCTGGGACTAGCGGGGGGTTAAGTTCAAATGAGCAGTTCTTC. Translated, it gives CASSPGTSGGLSSNEQFF.